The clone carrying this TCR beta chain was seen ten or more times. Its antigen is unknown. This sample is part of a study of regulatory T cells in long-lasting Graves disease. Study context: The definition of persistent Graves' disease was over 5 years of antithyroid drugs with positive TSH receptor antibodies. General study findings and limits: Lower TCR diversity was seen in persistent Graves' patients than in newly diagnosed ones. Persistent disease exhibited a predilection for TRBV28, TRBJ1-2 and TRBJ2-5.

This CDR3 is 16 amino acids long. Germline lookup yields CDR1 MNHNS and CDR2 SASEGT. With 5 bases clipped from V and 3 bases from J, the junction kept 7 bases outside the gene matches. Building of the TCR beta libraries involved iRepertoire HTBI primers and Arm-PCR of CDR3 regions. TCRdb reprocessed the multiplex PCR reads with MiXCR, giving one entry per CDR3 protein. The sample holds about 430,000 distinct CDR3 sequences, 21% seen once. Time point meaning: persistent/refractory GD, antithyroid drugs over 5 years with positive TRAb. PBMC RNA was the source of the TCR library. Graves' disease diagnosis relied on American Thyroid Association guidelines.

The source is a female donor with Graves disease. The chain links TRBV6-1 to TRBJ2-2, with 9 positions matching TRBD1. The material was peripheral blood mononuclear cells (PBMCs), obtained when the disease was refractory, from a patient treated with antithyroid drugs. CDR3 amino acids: CASSRIRDRDTGELFF. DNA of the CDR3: TGTGCCAGCAGTAGAATCCGGGACAGGGACACCGGGGAGCTGTTTTTT.